The 22 T cell receptor beta chains below were found in one sample sequenced in a study of T cell repertoires in cytomegalovirus infection. Each CDR3 protein is one row after TCRdb ran MiXCR on the reads. The sample carries about 150,000 distinct CDR3 sequences, less than 25% recorded once. Sequenced material: PBMCs. Receptors originate from a human donor in good health (CMV status not recorded). Some clones in this sample may be carry-over from other donors' samples.

This clonotype was observed a few times. This chain uses TRBV24-1 with TRBJ2-7; 8 nucleotides agree with TRBD2. The CDR3 loop spans 14 amino acids. Germline V CDR1 and CDR2: KGHDR, SFDVKD. The V and J ends lost 7 bases and 7 bases, in that order; junction bases with no gene match: 11. Written as DNA, the CDR3 is TGTGCCACCAGCCTAACAGGACTAGCCTGGGAGCAGTACTTC. Translated, it gives CATSLTGLAWEQYF.

V usage is TRBV4-3 and J usage is TRBJ2-2; no clear D. V was shortened by 1 base and J by 5 bases, with 5 bases between the two germline ends. The CDR3 contains 13 residues. CDR1 and CDR2 from the germline V gene are LGHNA and YSLEER. CDR3 nucleotide sequence: TGCGCCAGCAGCCAAGGAACGACCGGGGAGCTGTTTTTT. It yields the protein CASSQGTTGELFF.

This chain connects TRBV6-2 or TRBV6-3 to TRBJ2-1, with 9 bases fitting TRBD2. V lost 2 bases, J lost 2 bases, and 7 bases stayed unmatched. This CDR3 has 17 amino acids. CDR1 and CDR2 (germline): MNHEY, SVGEGT. CDR3 region: CASSYTLLAGPYNEQFF. CDR3 in DNA: TGTGCCAGCAGTTACACTCTCCTAGCGGGACCCTACAATGAGCAGTTCTTC.

This clonotype has at least ten counts. This chain joins TRBV7-2 and TRBJ2-1; no definite D call. The CDR3 is 11 residues long. Germline assignment: CDR1 SGHTA and CDR2 FQGNSA. Between the trimmed V and J ends, which lost 7 bases and 9 bases, there was a span of 10 bases. CDR3 loop: CASTLRSEQFF. The CDR3 bases are TGTGCCAGCACCCTCCGGAGTGAGCAGTTCTTC.

This clonotype appeared many times. This chain connects TRBV7-3 to TRBJ2-7; TRBD2 matches at 8 bases. The junction had 12 bases not matched to a gene; V was cut back by 2 bases and J by 3 bases. Germline assignment: CDR1 SGHTA and CDR2 FQGTGA. This CDR3 is built from 17 residues. The CDR3 coding sequence is TGTGCCAGCAGCTTATGTAGGCTAGCGGGCCTTCTCTACGAGCAGTACTTC. Translating gives CASSLCRLAGLLYEQYF.

This clonotype appeared many times. The rearrangement links TRBV7-8 to TRBJ2-3, with 8 bases aligning to TRBD2. Trimming at V came to 1 base and at J to 2 bases, leaving 2 bases not matched to a gene. The CDR3 totals 15 residues. CDR1 is SGHVS, CDR2 FQNEAQ, per germline. The CDR3 DNA reads TGTGCCAGCAGCTTAGACGGGGGGGCCACAGATACGCAGTATTTT. As protein: CASSLDGGATDTQYF.

The sample holds a few counts of this clonotype. The V and J genes are TRBV6-2 or TRBV6-3 and TRBJ1-1; TRBD1 matches 7 bases. Germline assignment: CDR1 MNHEY and CDR2 SVGEGT. CDR3 length equals 16 residues. V lost 0 bases to trimming and J lost 4 bases; unmatched junction nucleotides: 8. The CDR3 bases are TGTGCCAGCAGTTACTCCCGGGGACAGTTCTTCACTGAAGCTTTCTTT. Translation gives CASSYSRGQFFTEAFF.

Notes on this clonotype: Compared with germline, one end of the junction differs, possibly owing to a read error. The rearrangement uses TRBV29-1 and TRBJ1-4, with 7 nucleotides matching TRBD1. The CDR3 has 16 residues. The germline V gene encodes CDR1 SQVTM and CDR2 ANQGSEA. The CDR3 reads CSAYFLSRDSSEKLFF. The CDR3 DNA is TGTAGCGCCTATTTTTTATCCCGGGACAGCAGTGAAAAACTGTTTTTT.

This clonotype has a count of ten or more. The V call is TRBV7-2, the J call TRBJ2-3, with 10 bases identical to TRBD2. This CDR3 is 16 amino acids long. CDR1 and CDR2 from the germline V gene are SGHTA and FQGNSA. Unmatched junction bases numbered 4, after V lost 2 bases and J lost 2 bases. CDR3 in DNA: TGTGCCAGCAGCTTAATTAGCGGGAGGTTCACAGATACGCAGTATTTT. Protein: CASSLISGRFTDTQYF.

CDR3 coding DNA: TGTGCCAGCAGTCGGACAGGGTACGACAATCAGCCCCAGCATTTT. Its protein product is CASSRTGYDNQPQHF. J is TRBJ1-5 and V is TRBV6-5; 8 bases line up with TRBD1. The CDR3 has 15 amino acids. J lost 3 bases, V lost 5 bases, and 6 bases had no gene match. From germline, CDR1 is MNHEY and CDR2 SVGAGI.

The rearrangement joins TRBV28 to TRBJ2-4; weak D call: TRBD2 (7 bases). This CDR3 spans 16 amino acids. Germline CDR1 MDHEN, CDR2 SYDVKM. V lost 5 bases to trimming and J lost 2 bases, with 16 bases between them. CDR3 in amino acids: CASSPYREGTKNIQYF. In DNA form, the CDR3 reads TGTGCCAGCAGTCCTTACAGGGAGGGGACCAAAAACATTCAGTACTTC.

This chain uses TRBV12-3 or TRBV12-4 with TRBJ2-3; TRBD2 agrees at 13 bases. V dropped 6 bases and J dropped 0; count of bases not matched to a gene: 12. This CDR3 has 19 residues. The CDR3 loop is CASREQGLAGVTSTDTQYF. Written as DNA, the CDR3 is TGTGCCAGCAGGGAACAAGGACTAGCGGGGGTTACTAGCACAGATACGCAGTATTTT.

The V and J genes are TRBV6-2 or TRBV6-3 and TRBJ1-1, with 7 bases matching TRBD1. Trimming cost V 5 bases and J 6 bases; bases outside gene matches: 6. The CDR3 spans 13 residues. Germline V gene lookup returns CDR1 MNHEY and CDR2 SVGEGT. CDR3 bases: TGTGCCAGCAGTACAGGGGCCGGGGCTGAAGCTTTCTTT. It encodes CASSTGAGAEAFF.

This chain joins TRBV10-3 and TRBJ1-5; tentative D call: TRBD1 (5 bases). CDR1 and CDR2 from the germline V gene are ENHRY and SYGVKD. The CDR3 length is 16 residues. V lost 0 bases and J lost 3, with 12 bases in between. The DNA of the CDR3 is TGTGCCATCAGTGAGTCATCTTACAGGACCAATCAGCCCCAGCATTTT. This sequence encodes CAISESSYRTNQPQHF.

CDR3 in DNA: TGCAGTGCTAGGGGTCAGGGCGGCTACGAGCAGTACTTC. Translation gives CSARGQGGYEQYF. This chain links TRBV20-1 with TRBJ2-7; tentatively, D is TRBD1 (5 bases). Germline lookup yields CDR1 DFQATT and CDR2 SNEGSKA (reference sequence). The CDR3 runs to 13 residues. Trimming took 3 bases from V and 3 from J, leaving 12 bases between them.

This clonotype was counted many times. This chain links TRBV24-1 with TRBJ2-2, with 8 bases matching TRBD2. The V gene end was trimmed by 1 base and the J gene end by 0 bases; junction bases not matched to a gene: 18. This CDR3 is built from 22 residues. Germline V lookup: CDR1 KGHDR, CDR2 SFDVKD. The CDR3, as DNA: TGTGCCACCAGTGATTTTCTCGGGACTAGTATAGAGGCGGGCGCGAACACCGGGGAGCTGTTTTTT. This encodes CATSDFLGTSIEAGANTGELFF.

A note on this clonotype: A junction boundary mismatches the germline segment, possibly from a read error. The V and J genes are TRBV19 and TRBJ2-1; D gene ambiguous. Germline CDR1 LNHDA, CDR2 SQIVND (reference sequence). There are 15 residues in the CDR3. For the CDR3, the DNA is TGTGCCAGTAGTCGTGTGGCCGATTCCTACAATGAGAAGTTCTTC. Translation: CASSRVADSYNEKFF.

This clonotype has at least ten counts. This chain uses TRBV10-3 with TRBJ2-7; D possibly corresponds to TRBD1 (6 bases). V was shortened by 0 bases and J by 2 bases, with 11 bases between the two germline ends. The length of the CDR3 is 15 residues. Germline values: CDR1 ENHRY, CDR2 SYGVKD. CDR3 coding DNA: TGTGCCATCAGTGAGTCGACAGGACTGACCTACGAGCAGTACTTC. Its translation: CAISESTGLTYEQYF.

CDR3: CASSYPGSEAFF. The CDR3 nucleotides read TGTGCCAGCAGTTACCCGGGGTCTGAAGCTTTCTTT. This rearrangement joins TRBV12-3 or TRBV12-4 to TRBJ1-1, with D unresolved. The V end lost 4 bases, the J end lost 6 bases, and 9 bases lay between the germline ends. The CDR3 length is 12 residues.

The rearrangement joins TRBV5-1 to TRBJ2-7; 7 bases match TRBD1. This CDR3 spans 13 amino acids. V shed 2 bases and J 4 bases; nucleotides not matched to a gene: 3. Germline values: CDR1 SGHRS, CDR2 YFSETQ. CDR3 coding DNA: TGCGCCAGCAGCTTCGACAGGGCTTACGAGCAGTACTTC. As protein: CASSFDRAYEQYF.

The chain uses TRBV6-2 or TRBV6-3 and TRBJ2-7, with 8 bases fitting TRBD2. The CDR3 extends over 16 amino acids. V lost 6 bases, J lost 5 bases, and 15 bases stayed unmatched. Germline V CDR1 and CDR2: MNHEY, SVGEGT. CDR3 nucleotide sequence: TGTGCCAGCAGGAGCGGGAGTACGGTGCCCCGCGACGAGCAGTACTTC. This codes for CASRSGSTVPRDEQYF.

This clonotype was detected ten times or more. The gene calls are TRBV2 and TRBJ1-5; 8 bases line up with TRBD1. Germline V gene lookup returns CDR1 SNHLY and CDR2 FYNNEI. V lost 3 bases and J lost 8; bases outside the gene matches: 9. The CDR3 sequence is 15 residues long. The CDR3 DNA follows: TGTGCCAGCAGTGAGGGCAGGGGGCTGGGGAAGCCCCAGCATTTT. Translating it yields CASSEGRGLGKPQHF.